This paragraph reports one T cell receptor (beta chain). The data belong to a study of control samples from healthy donors and cancer patients. Germline V gene lookup returns CDR1 LGHDT and CDR2 YNNKEL (reference sequence). Trimming took off 0 bases at V and 2 bases at J, with 14 bases between the two ends. This CDR3 spans 17 amino acids. Generated by immunoSEQ multiplex PCR, the TCRdb table keeps only in-frame clones and is missing some. The sample gives roughly 90,000 clones, about 88% of which show up once; about 9.5% is in the top ten. Sequenced sample: PBMCs. The chain combines TRBV3-1 (or the pseudogene TRBV3-2) with TRBJ2-1; D uncertain. The TCR comes from a woman aged 50 to 60 with colorectal cancer. The CDR3 sequence: CASSQEFVDIPYNEQFF. Here the CDR3 DNA reads TGTGCCAGCAGCCAAGAATTTGTAGACATACCCTACAATGAGCAGTTCTTC.